This T cell receptor (beta chain) comes out of a study of cytomegalovirus exposure and HLA in healthy donors. The PCR employed 60 Vbeta primers together with 13 Jbeta primers. Sequenced by immunoSEQ multiplex PCR; TCRdb stores in-frame clones only, minus some. This sample carries 200,000 to 250,000 clones, about 72% of them seen once, and the ten largest clones take 3.8%. Regarding donors, all were healthy bone marrow donors. A note on this clone: Its antigen is undetermined.

General study points: Roughly uniform depth of sequencing across donors was assumed in presence/absence analyses. In a later analysis, a missense DCLRE1C variant was linked to TCR beta V- and J-gene trimming.

CDR3 length: 14 amino acids. V was trimmed by 5 bases and J by 0 bases, leaving 11 bases between them. Per germline, CDR1 SGHDN and CDR2 FVKESK. The specimen was PBMCs. The genes are TRBV14 and TRBJ2-7; the D is unclear. The source is a male donor in good health and CMV-seronegative. The CDR3 loop reads CASSFAKLSYEQYF. The DNA of the CDR3 is TGTGCCAGCAGCTTTGCAAAACTCTCCTACGAGCAGTACTTC. The full variable domain, rest sourced from reference TRBV14 and TRBJ2-7, is EAGVTQFPSHSVIEKGQTVTLRCDPISGHDNLYWYRRVMGKEIKFLLHFVKESKQDESGMPNNRFLAERTGGTYSTLKVQPAELEDSGVYFCASSFAKLSYEQYFGPGTRLTVT.